Below, 3 T cell receptor beta chains from the same sample are listed, as sequenced in a study of T cells after yellow fever vaccination. From the 5' RACE reads, TCRdb called clonotypes with MiXCR, one entry per CDR3 protein. The sample contains tens of thousands of distinct CDR3 sequences, approximately 6.5% of which appear only once. Here the sequenced sample was CD8+ T cells sorted from PBMCs, taken 5 to 6 days after the first yellow fever vaccination. These receptors were obtained from a man aged 18 to 30 who received the YFV17D yellow fever vaccine.

The chain couples TRBV9 to TRBJ1-4, with D uncertain. Germline V gene lookup returns CDR1 SGDLS and CDR2 YYNGEE. This CDR3 contains 14 residues. Between the trimmed V and J ends, which lost 4 bases and 1 base, there was a span of 8 bases. This chain's CDR3 is CASSLSGTNEKLFF. DNA for the CDR3: TGTGCCAGCAGCCTGTCGGGAACTAATGAAAAACTGTTTTTT.

V usage is TRBV4-3 and J usage is TRBJ2-5, with a weak D call TRBD2 (6 bases). The CDR3 loop spans 14 amino acids. V was shortened by 1 base and J by 6 bases, with 12 bases between the two germline ends. Germline CDR1 and CDR2: LGHNA and YSLEER. The CDR3 nucleotides are TGCGCCAGCAGCCAAGTTGGTAGCGGAAAGACCCAGTACTTC. Translated: CASSQVGSGKTQYF.

Ten or more counts support this clonotype. V usage is TRBV2 and J usage is TRBJ1-1; D unresolved. V was trimmed by 3 bases and J by 5 bases, leaving 13 bases between them. There are 14 residues in the CDR3. Germline V lookup: CDR1 SNHLY, CDR2 FYNNEI. The CDR3 DNA sequence: TGTGCCAGCAGTGAGAGCAGTGTGGGGACTGAAGCTTTCTTT. Protein sequence: CASSESSVGTEAFF.